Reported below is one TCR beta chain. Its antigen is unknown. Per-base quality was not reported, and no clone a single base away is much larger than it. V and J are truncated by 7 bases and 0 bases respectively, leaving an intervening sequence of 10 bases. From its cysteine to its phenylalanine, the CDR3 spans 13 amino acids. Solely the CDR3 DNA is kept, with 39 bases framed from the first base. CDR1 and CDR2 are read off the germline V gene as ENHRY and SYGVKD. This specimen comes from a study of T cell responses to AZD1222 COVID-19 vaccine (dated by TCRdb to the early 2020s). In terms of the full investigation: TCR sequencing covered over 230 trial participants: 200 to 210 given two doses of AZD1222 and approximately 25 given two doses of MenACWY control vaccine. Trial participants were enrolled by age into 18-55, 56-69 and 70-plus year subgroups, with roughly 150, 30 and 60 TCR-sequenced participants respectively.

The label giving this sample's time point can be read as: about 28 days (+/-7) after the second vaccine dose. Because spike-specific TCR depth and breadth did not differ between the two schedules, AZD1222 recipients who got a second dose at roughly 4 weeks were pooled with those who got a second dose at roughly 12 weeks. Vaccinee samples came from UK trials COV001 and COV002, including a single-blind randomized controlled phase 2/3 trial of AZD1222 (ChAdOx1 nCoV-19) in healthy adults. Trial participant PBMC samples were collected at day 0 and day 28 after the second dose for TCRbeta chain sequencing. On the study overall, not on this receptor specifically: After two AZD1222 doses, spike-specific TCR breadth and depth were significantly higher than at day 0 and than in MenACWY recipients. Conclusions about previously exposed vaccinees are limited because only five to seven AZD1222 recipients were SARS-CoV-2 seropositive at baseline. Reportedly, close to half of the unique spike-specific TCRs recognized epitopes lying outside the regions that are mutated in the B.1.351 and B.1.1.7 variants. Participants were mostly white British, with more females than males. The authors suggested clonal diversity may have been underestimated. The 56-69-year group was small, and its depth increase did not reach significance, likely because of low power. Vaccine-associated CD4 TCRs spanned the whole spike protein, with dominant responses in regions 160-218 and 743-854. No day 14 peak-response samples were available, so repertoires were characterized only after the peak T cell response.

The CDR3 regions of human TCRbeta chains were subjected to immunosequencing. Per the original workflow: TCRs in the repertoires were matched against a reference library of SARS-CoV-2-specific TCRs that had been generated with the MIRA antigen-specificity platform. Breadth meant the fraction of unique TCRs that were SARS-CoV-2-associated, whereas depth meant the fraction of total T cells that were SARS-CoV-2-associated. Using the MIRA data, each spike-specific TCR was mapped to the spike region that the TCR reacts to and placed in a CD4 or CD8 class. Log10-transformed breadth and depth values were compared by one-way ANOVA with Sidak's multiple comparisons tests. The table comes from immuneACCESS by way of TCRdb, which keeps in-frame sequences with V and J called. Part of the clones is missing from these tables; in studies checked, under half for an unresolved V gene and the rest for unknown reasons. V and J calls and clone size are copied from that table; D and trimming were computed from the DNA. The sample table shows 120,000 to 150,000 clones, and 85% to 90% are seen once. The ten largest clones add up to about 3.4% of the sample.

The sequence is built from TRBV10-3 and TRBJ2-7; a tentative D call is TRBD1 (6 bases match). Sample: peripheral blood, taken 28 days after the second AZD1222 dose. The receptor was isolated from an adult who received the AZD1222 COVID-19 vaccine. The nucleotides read TGTGCCATCAATCCGACAGGCTCCTACGAGCAGTACTTC. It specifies CAINPTGSYEQYF.